This section outlines one T cell receptor beta chain sequence together with its context. The data originate from a study of control samples from healthy donors and cancer patients. Trimming left V 4 bases short and J 5 bases short, with 26 bases between. This CDR3 has 18 residues. Germline CDR1 is LNHDA and CDR2 is SQIVND (reference sequence). Using immunoSEQ multiplex PCR, the repertoire was profiled, and TCRdb retains in-frame clones only, with some absent. The data contain 40,000 to 60,000 clones, 87% of them seen just once; the ten biggest clones take up over 11%. The J gene is TRBJ1-1, the V gene TRBV19, with D tentatively TRBD1 (5 bases). The source material was PBMCs. This clonotype originated in a man in his 60s with head and neck cancer. CDR3 sequence: CASSTPPWRGEGRTEAFF. CDR3 DNA sequence: TGTGCCAGTAGTACCCCCCCGTGGAGGGGAGAGGGTCGGACTGAAGCTTTCTTT.